The following is a TCR beta chain sequence with its context. Its antigen is still unknown. Primers included in the PCR were 60 Vbeta and 13 Jbeta primers. Data came from immunoSEQ multiplex PCR; TCRdb stores just in-frame clones and leaves some out. The repertoire holds approximately 110,000 clones, with 65% to 80% as singletons. Deletions cut 6 bases from V and 4 bases from J, with 15 bases between. This CDR3 is built from 14 residues. Per germline, CDR1 SGHTA and CDR2 FQGNSA. The data are from a study of cytomegalovirus exposure and HLA in healthy donors. Findings and limits, study-wide: In a later analysis, HLA-C alleles had the fewest associated TCRs, DRB1 alleles the most. The majority of TCR sequences were rare, yet some public TCRs appeared in many donors. Apart from CMV serostatus, no immune exposure information was available.

The sequence was collected from a woman aged 35 to 49 in good health and CMV-seropositive. This sequence joins TRBV7-2 and TRBJ2-5, with D possibly being TRBD1 (6 bases). The source material was PBMCs. The CDR3: CASSPSQGRETQYF. CDR3 bases: TGTGCCAGCAGTCCTTCCCAGGGGAGAGAGACCCAGTACTTC.